This T cell receptor (beta chain) was found in a study of cytomegalovirus exposure and HLA in healthy donors. Overall study results and limits: Some public TCRs appeared in many individuals, while most sequences were rare.

The trim removed 3 bases at V and 0 bases at J, leaving 7 bases unmatched. This CDR3 is 17 amino acids long. Germline CDR1 and CDR2: SGHNT and YENEEA. For this clone: The antigen is unknown.

Clones were sequenced by immunoSEQ multiplex PCR, and TCRdb holds only the in-frame ones, with some missing. The profile shows fewer than 250,000 clones, about nine tenths of them singletons. The sequenced material came from PBMCs. The V and J genes are TRBV11-3 and TRBJ2-5, with TRBD2 matching over 10 bases. This TCR was sampled from a woman aged 18-29 years in good health and CMV-seropositive. The CDR3 coding sequence is TGTGCCAGCAGCTTCGGGCTAGCGGGAGAGTACCAAGAGACCCAGTACTTC. It is translated as CASSFGLAGEYQETQYF.